The present TCR beta chain was sequenced within a study of T cell responses to AZD1222 COVID-19 vaccine. In regard to this clone: Antigen specificity is unknown.

Clones were sequenced by immunoSEQ multiplex PCR, and TCRdb holds only the in-frame ones, with some missing. Here the sample spans about 160,000 clones, 88% being singletons. General observations from the study: Donors were mostly white British, more females; clonal diversity possibly underestimated. The study reported that nearly half of spike-specific TCRs target unmutated variant regions. Spike-specific TCR breadth and depth went up after people got two AZD1222 doses. The span of vaccine-associated CD4 TCRs extended across spike, with dominance at 160-218 and 743-854.

Source: peripheral blood, taken 28 days after the second AZD1222 dose. The clonotype comes from an adult who received the AZD1222 COVID-19 vaccine.

In nucleotides, the CDR3 is TGCGCCAGCAGTGCCACAGGCTTGGAGGTCGGTGAAGCTTTCTTT. Amino acids: CASSATGLEVGEAFF. V usage is TRBV5-1 and J usage is TRBJ1-1, with D possibly being TRBD1 (5 bases). Deletions cut 5 bases from V and 7 bases from J, with 21 bases between. This CDR3 has 15 residues. Germline assignment: CDR1 SGHRS and CDR2 YFSETQ.